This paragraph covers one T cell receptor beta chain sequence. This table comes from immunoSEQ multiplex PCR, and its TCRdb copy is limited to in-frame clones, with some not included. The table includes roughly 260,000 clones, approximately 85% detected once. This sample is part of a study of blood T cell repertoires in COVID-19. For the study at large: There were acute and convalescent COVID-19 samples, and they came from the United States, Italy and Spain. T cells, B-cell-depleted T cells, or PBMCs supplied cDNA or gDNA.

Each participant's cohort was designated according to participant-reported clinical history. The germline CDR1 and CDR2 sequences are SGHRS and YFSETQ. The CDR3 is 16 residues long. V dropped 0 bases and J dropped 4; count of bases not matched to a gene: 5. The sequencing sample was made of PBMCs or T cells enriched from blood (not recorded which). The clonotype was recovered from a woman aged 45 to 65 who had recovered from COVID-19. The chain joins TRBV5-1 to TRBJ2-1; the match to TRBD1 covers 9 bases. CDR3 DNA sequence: TGCGCCAGCAGCTTGGGGGGGACAGGGTTATACAATGAGCAGTTCTTC. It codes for CASSLGGTGLYNEQFF.